Following are 7 T cell receptor beta chains from one sample sequenced in a study of T cell repertoires in cytomegalovirus infection. TCRdb processed the reads anew with MiXCR; each CDR3 protein has one entry. This sample yields hundreds of thousands of distinct CDR3 sequences, of which 24% are seen a single time; 6.5% to 10% belongs to the top ten. Material for sequencing was CD8+ T cells from PBMCs. These TCRs come from a human donor in good health (CMV status not recorded). Some clones in this sample may be carry-over from other donors' samples.

This clonotype showed up just once. This sequence joins TRBV6-2 or TRBV6-3 and TRBJ2-7; TRBD2 matches 14 bases. V lost 4 bases to trimming and J lost 7 bases; unmatched junction nucleotides: 12. Germline lookup yields CDR1 MNHEY and CDR2 SVGEGT. This CDR3 has 17 amino acids. Here the CDR3 reads CASSSWTSGGSSEEQYF. In nucleotides, the CDR3 is TGTGCCAGCAGTTCCTGGACTAGCGGGGGGTCCTCGGAGGAGCAGTACTTC.

The V call is TRBV6-8, the J call TRBJ2-5; 14 nucleotides match TRBD2. Unmatched junction bases numbered 9, after V lost 2 bases and J lost 4 bases. Germline assignment: CDR1 MNHGY and CDR2 SAAAGT. This CDR3 has 18 residues. In nucleotides, the CDR3 is TGTGCCAGCAGTTACCCCAAGACTAGCGGGGGGGCCCGAGAGACCCAGTACTTC. Translated, it gives CASSYPKTSGGARETQYF.

Worth noting for this clonotype: A far bigger clonotype differs at one base, so this is likely a read error. The chain is built from TRBV7-6 and TRBJ2-7; D remains ambiguous. Germline V gene lookup returns CDR1 SGHVS and CDR2 FNYEAQ. The CDR3 sequence is 13 residues long. This CDR3 is CASGLAGSYEQYF. CDR3 DNA sequence: TGTGCCAGCGGCTTAGCCGGGTCCTACGAGCAGTACTTC.

The V call is TRBV20-1, the J call TRBJ2-5; D possibly corresponds to TRBD2 (6 bases). V was trimmed by 6 bases and J by 7 bases, leaving 6 bases between them. The CDR3 spans 9 residues. Germline V gives CDR1 DFQATT, CDR2 SNEGSKA (reference sequence). CDR3 amino acids: CSAGGTQYF. The CDR3 DNA sequence: TGCAGTGCCGGGGGGACCCAGTACTTC.

The table lists this clonotype with many counts. The chain employs TRBV7-2 and TRBJ2-5, with 9 bases identical to TRBD2. The germline V gene encodes CDR1 SGHTA and CDR2 FQGNSA. This CDR3 comprises 20 residues. The V segment lost 1 base and the J segment 2 bases; nucleotides outside the gene matches: 17. Written as DNA, the CDR3 is TGTGCCAGCAGCTTAGGTCTCCCTAGCGGGGAAAGGTGGGGACAAGAGACCCAGTACTTC. This encodes CASSLGLPSGERWGQETQYF.

The chain joins TRBV13 to TRBJ1-6; D not certain. Trimming left V 4 bases short and J 7 bases short, with 5 bases between. CDR1 and CDR2 (germline): PRHDT, FYEKMQ (reference sequence). The CDR3 runs 12 residues. The CDR3 protein is CASSSANSPLHF. The CDR3, as DNA: TGTGCCAGCAGCTCCGCGAATTCACCCCTCCACTTT. The entire variable domain, with the rest obtained from reference TRBV13 and TRBJ1-6, is as follows: AAGVIQSPRHLIKEKRETATLKCYPIPRHDTVYWYQQGPGQDPQFLISFYEKMQSDKGSIPDRFSAQQFSDYHSELNMSSLELGDSALYFCASSSANSPLHFGNGTRLTVT.

As for this clonotype: A much larger clone differs by one base, so this may be a read error. This sequence joins TRBV6-6 and TRBJ2-7, with a possible D match to TRBD1 (6 bases). Per germline, CDR1 MNHNY and CDR2 SVGAGI (reference sequence). The CDR3 extends over 14 amino acids. Trimming took 6 bases from V and 3 from J, leaving 15 bases between them. CDR3 amino acids: CASRPGQSNYEQYV. Here the CDR3 DNA reads TGTGCCAGCAGACCCGGACAGAGTAACTACGAGCAGTACGTC.